This TCR beta chain derives from a study of blood T cell repertoires in COVID-19 (dated by TCRdb to about 2020). Notes on the research overall: The collaborator samples originated in the United States, Italy and Spain and spanned the acute and convalescent phases of COVID-19. A freely available public database, intended as a resource for researchers studying the immune response to SARS-CoV-2, is where the repertoires were released. Where available, HLA class I and class II types were taken from metadata supplied by the sample provider and were not determined by assay-based typing. Sample metadata almost always included a de-identified subject ID, COVID-19 status, age in years and sex. The prospective study material was composed of cDNA or gDNA derived from T cells, B-cell-depleted T cells, or PBMCs. Samples came from the ongoing ImmuneRACE study (first 160 participants) plus 1,254 subjects from 6 global collaborators. The dataset comprised deeply sampled blood TCRbeta repertoires from subjects exposed to, actively infected with, or recovered from COVID-19.

On this clone: The antigen this receptor binds is unknown. No qualities accompany the bases; no much larger clone lies one base away.

In Seattle, one collaborating source enrolled patients while the infection was active and tracked those patients longitudinally over the course of disease. Each collaborating institution followed its own protocols to collect whole blood in K2EDTA tubes. For TCRbeta analysis, collaborator samples were shipped as frozen whole blood, as isolated PBMCs, or as DNA extracted from either sample type. The immunoSEQ Assay, a bias-controlled multiplex PCR, was used to amplify TCRbeta CDR3 regions from genomic DNA. The original pipeline was this. The number of nucleated cells in each sample was estimated from the amplification of reference gene primers within the assay. To quantify the absolute abundance of each unique TCRbeta CDR3 rearrangement, sequence reads were collapsed and filtered. For each sample, productive Simpson clonality was calculated as the square root of Simpson's diversity index across productive rearrangements. TCRdb retrieved this table from immuneACCESS and kept in-frame rearrangements only. Not all clones are present; in checked studies, unresolved V genes account for under half, and no reason is known for the remainder. That table furnishes V, J and clone size, whereas the DNA furnished D and trimming. This sample lists some 240,000 clones; around 90% were detected once. 2.1% of the sample lies in the top ten.

V gives up 0 bases and J gives up 6 bases, and the segment between their germline ends measures 10 bases. CDR1 and CDR2 (SGHRS, YFSETQ) derive from the germline V gene. The CDR3, cysteine through phenylalanine, is 15 amino acids long. Only the CDR3 portion is preserved as DNA: 45 bases, with reading frame beginning at the first base. Overall results and qualifications from the work: How much clinical and demographic metadata was included differed by source and by participant, and the metadata was provided uncurated.

The sequencing input was peripheral blood. The V and J segments used are TRBV5-1 and TRBJ1-6; the D gene is perhaps TRBD1, from 5 matching bases. The clonotype originates from a woman aged 60-70 years with COVID-19, enrolled during active disease. CDR3 sequence: CASSLDQGVNSPLHF. The DNA sequence is given as TGCGCCAGCAGCTTGGACCAGGGCGTTAATTCACCCCTCCACTTT.